Following are 10 T cell receptor beta chains from one sample sequenced in a study of T-cell memory formation after mild COVID-19. TCRdb processed the 5' RACE reads anew with MiXCR; each CDR3 protein has one entry. The sample lists 300,000 or so distinct CDR3 sequences, about a sixth seen once, with 20% to 25% in the top ten. Sequencing was carried out using PBMCs or a T cell subset sorted from them (not recorded which). The source of these receptors is a man between 18 and 35 years old who had mild COVID-19 (a few samples of this study predate the infection). Cell type and time point are not known.

In this sample, this clonotype turned up many times. The chain carries TRBV7-2 and TRBJ2-3, with D hard to call. Germline loops: CDR1 SGHTA, CDR2 FQGNSA. Trimming pared 3 bases from V and 5 bases from J, leaving 6 bases between. The CDR3 extends over 12 amino acids. CDR3 residues: CASSFLRDTQYF. DNA of the CDR3: TGTGCCAGCAGCTTCCTAAGAGATACGCAGTATTTT.

The gene calls are TRBV7-9 and TRBJ1-1; D is unresolved. The CDR3 is made up of 13 amino acids. V was shortened by 5 bases and J by 7 bases, with 14 bases between the two germline ends. The germline V gene encodes CDR1 SEHNR and CDR2 FQNEAQ (reference sequence). For the CDR3, the DNA is TGTGCCAGCAGCCCCTCCCGGACGTATGAAGCTTTCTTT. Its translation is CASSPSRTYEAFF. The whole variable domain, remainder taken from reference TRBV7-9 and TRBJ1-1, is DTGVSQNPRHKITKRGQNVTFRCDPISEHNRLYWYRQTLGQGPEFLTYFQNEAQLEKSRLLSDRFSAERPKGSFSTLEIQRTEQGDSAMYLCASSPSRTYEAFFGQGTRLTVV.

This clonotype was seen a few times. This chain joins TRBV5-1 and TRBJ2-5; 8 bases match TRBD1. The V gene end was trimmed by 4 bases and the J gene end by 1 base; junction bases not matched to a gene: 3. The length of the CDR3 is 14 residues. Germline V lookup: CDR1 SGHRS, CDR2 YFSETQ. CDR3 bases: TGCGCCAGCAGCCTGGGACAGGTCCAAGAGACCCAGTACTTC. It encodes CASSLGQVQETQYF. Drawing the rest from reference TRBV5-1 and TRBJ2-5, the complete variable domain is KAGVTQTPRYLIKTRGQQVTLSCSPISGHRSVSWYQQTPGQGLQFLFEYFSETQRNKGNFPGRFSGRQFSNSRSEMNVSTLELGDSALYLCASSLGQVQETQYFGPGTRLLVL.

This clonotype has a handful of counts. This chain joins TRBV9 and TRBJ2-5; TRBD1 matches 11 bases. Per the germline V gene, CDR1 is SGDLS and CDR2 is YYNGEE. The length of the CDR3 is 15 residues. The junction had 7 bases not matched to a gene; V was cut back by 4 bases and J by 5 bases. Here the CDR3 reads CASSLDRGLQETQYF. DNA for the CDR3: TGTGCCAGCAGCCTGGACAGGGGGCTTCAGGAGACCCAGTACTTC. The whole variable domain, filled in from reference TRBV9 and TRBJ2-5, reads DSGVTQTPKHLITATGQRVTLRCSPRSGDLSVYWYQQSLDQGLQFLIQYYNGEERAKGNILERFSAQQFPDLHSELNLSSLELGDSALYFCASSLDRGLQETQYFGPGTRLLVL.

A few counts support this clonotype. The rearrangement uses TRBV29-1 and TRBJ2-3; TRBD2 aligns across 16 bases. Germline CDR1 SQVTM, CDR2 ANQGSEA. The CDR3 is 15 residues long. J was trimmed by 4 bases and V by 4 bases; bases with no gene match: 2. The CDR3 region is CSVGGTSGGADTQYF. The CDR3 bases are TGCAGCGTTGGCGGGACTAGCGGGGGGGCAGATACGCAGTATTTT.

This clonotype was found a few times. The chain recombines TRBV7-2 with TRBJ1-1; a possible D gene is TRBD1 (6 bases). V was shortened by 5 bases and J by 6 bases, with 16 bases between the two germline ends. The CDR3 has 14 amino acids. In germline, CDR1 is SGHTA, CDR2 FQGNSA. CDR3 amino acids: CASSPDSRGAEAFF. CDR3 nucleotides: TGTGCCAGCAGCCCGGACAGTCGTGGGGCTGAAGCTTTCTTT.

This clonotype has at least ten counts. This chain connects TRBV6-5 to TRBJ2-7; 12 bases fit TRBD1. The germline V gene encodes CDR1 MNHEY and CDR2 SVGAGI. The CDR3 contains 14 residues. The J segment lost 7 bases and the V segment lost 5 bases, leaving 6 bases of the junction unmatched. CDR3 loop: CASSPRDRGLEQYF. CDR3 DNA: TGTGCCAGCAGTCCCCGGGACAGGGGGCTTGAGCAGTACTTC.

The chain links TRBV15 to TRBJ1-4; D unclear. CDR1 and CDR2 (germline): LNHNV, YYDKDF (reference sequence). V lost 4 bases to trimming and J lost 7 bases, with 7 bases between them. The CDR3 is made up of 12 amino acids. The CDR3 here is CATSNRVEKLFF. The CDR3 nucleotides read TGTGCCACCAGCAATAGGGTTGAAAAACTGTTTTTT.

This rearrangement joins TRBV21-1 to TRBJ2-7; the table's D call, TRBD2, has no DNA check behind it. TRBV21-1 is tagged as a pseudogene. The CDR3 runs to 15 residues. This CDR3 reads CANQPEPGPPYEQYV. The CDR3 DNA reads TGTGCCAACCAGCCCGAACCGGGGCCCCCCTACGAGCAGTACGTC.

The rearrangement uses TRBV27 and TRBJ2-2; 9 nucleotides align to TRBD2. Trimming at V came to 7 bases and at J to 7 bases, leaving 7 bases not matched to a gene. Germline V gene lookup returns CDR1 MNHEY and CDR2 SMNVEV (reference sequence). This CDR3 contains 14 residues. The CDR3 region is CASTVLAGGGELFF. As DNA, the CDR3 is TGTGCCAGCACCGTACTAGCGGGTGGCGGGGAGCTGTTTTTT.